This T cell receptor beta chain was sequenced during a study of molecular identifiers for immune sequencing clone quantification. Study details: Naive CD8 RNA (20,000 or 100,000 cells) was divided into five aliquots, with four sequenced.

As for this clonotype: The antigen is undetermined.

Preparation of the bulk TCR libraries relied on previously described methods and listed TCR primers. Each CDR3 protein is one row after TCRdb ran MiXCR on the PCR reads. The sample consists of approximately 60,000 distinct CDR3 sequences, about 19% of them appearing once. Findings and limits, study-wide: Clones above 20 RNA copies contained over 99% of effector molecules and under 1% of naive molecules. Identical TCR molecules can share a barcode, and this sharing could underestimate highly expanded clone sizes.

The CDR3 has 14 amino acids. V lost 7 bases to trimming and J lost 0 bases; unmatched junction nucleotides: 3. Material for sequencing was naive CD8+ T cells from blood, with Jurkat cell RNA spiked in. The subset denotes: FACS-sorted CD8+CD4-CCR7+CD45RA+ naive T cells. The chain employs TRBV12-3 or TRBV12-4 and TRBJ2-1, with 7 bases lining up with TRBD1. This TCR was sampled from a human donor in good health. Some libraries in this study had Jurkat cell RNA spiked in. The CDR3 sequence: CASTGTASYNEQFF. The CDR3 coding sequence is TGTGCCAGCACCGGGACAGCCTCCTACAATGAGCAGTTCTTC.